These 11 T cell receptor beta chains were sequenced from one sample in a study of cytomegalovirus exposure and HLA in healthy donors. Primers included in the PCR were 60 Vbeta and 13 Jbeta primers. TCRdb keeps only in-frame clones here, not all; method: immunoSEQ multiplex PCR. Here the sample spans roughly 170,000 clones, about 83% being singletons. The specimen sequenced was PBMCs. These receptors originate from a girl under 18 in good health and CMV-seropositive.

The chain is built from TRBV7-2 and TRBJ1-4, with D uncertain. Germline CDR1 is SGHTA and CDR2 is FQGNSA. The CDR3 covers 14 residues. V gave up 1 base and J gave up 7 bases, with 10 bases separating them. CDR3 coding DNA: TGTGCCAGCAGCTTAGATCGATTGGCTGAAAAACTGTTTTTT. This translates into CASSLDRLAEKLFF.

V gene TRBV12-5 combines with J gene TRBJ1-5, with TRBD1 identical over 10 bases. The germline CDR1 and CDR2 sequences are LGHNT and FRNRAP. The CDR3 extends over 16 amino acids. Trimming took 6 bases from V and 7 from J; bases not matched to a gene: 12. CDR3 DNA sequence: TGTGCTAGTGGGCCAGGATATGGGACAGGGGAGCAGCCCCAGCATTTT. Protein: CASGPGYGTGEQPQHF.

The rearrangement uses TRBV5-6 and TRBJ1-1; D uncertain. The germline V gene has CDR1 SGHDT and CDR2 YYEEEE. This CDR3 spans 13 amino acids. V was cut by 7 bases and J by 6 bases, with 16 bases left in between. CDR3: CASVHGGSPEAFF. The CDR3 DNA follows: TGTGCCAGCGTTCATGGAGGGTCCCCTGAAGCTTTCTTT. Based on the CDR3 plus reference TRBV5-6 and TRBJ1-1, the full variable domain is DAGVTQSPTHLIKTRGQQVTLRCSPKSGHDTVSWYQQALGQGPQFIFQYYEEEERQRGNFPDRFSGHQFPNYSSELNVNALLLGDSALYLCASVHGGSPEAFFGQGTRLTVV.

This sequence joins TRBV2 and TRBJ2-1; 12 bases line up with TRBD2. The CDR3 totals 15 residues. The V gene end was trimmed by 7 bases and the J gene end by 10 bases; junction bases not matched to a gene: 11. Germline V gene data show CDR1 as SNHLY and CDR2 as FYNNEI. The CDR3: CASMGSTSGGLEQFF. For the CDR3, the DNA is TGTGCCAGCATGGGGTCCACTAGCGGGGGGTTGGAGCAGTTCTTC.

This chain uses TRBV15 with TRBJ2-1; TRBD2 aligns across 7 bases. The CDR3 is 18 residues long. With 0 bases clipped from V and 0 bases from J, the junction kept 8 bases outside the gene matches. Germline CDR1 reads LNHNV; CDR2 reads YYDKDF (reference sequence). The DNA of the CDR3 is TGTGCCACCAGCAGAGATCGTAGCGGGCCCAGCTCCTACAATGAGCAGTTCTTC. It codes for CATSRDRSGPSSYNEQFF.

The chain carries TRBV10-1 and TRBJ2-2; 9 bases are a match to TRBD1. Germline CDR1 and CDR2: WNHNN and SYGVQD (reference sequence). The CDR3 sequence is 16 residues long. With 2 bases clipped from V and 5 bases from J, the junction kept 6 bases outside the gene matches. CDR3 region: CASSETRTGETGELFF. The CDR3 bases are TGCGCCAGCAGTGAGACTAGGACAGGGGAGACCGGGGAGCTGTTTTTT.

The chain couples TRBV7-9 to TRBJ1-2; D may be TRBD1 (6 bases). The CDR3 loop spans 15 amino acids. The V end was cut by 2 bases, the J end by 8 bases, with 18 bases between. Germline V CDR1 and CDR2: SEHNR, FQNEAQ (reference sequence). The CDR3 region is CASSLSGTPLEGYTF. CDR3 DNA: TGTGCCAGCAGCTTATCTGGGACACCCTTGGAGGGCTACACCTTC. The full variable domain, completed using reference TRBV7-9 and TRBJ1-2, is DTGVSQNPRHKITKRGQNVTFRCDPISEHNRLYWYRQTLGQGPEFLTYFQNEAQLEKSRLLSDRFSAERPKGSFSTLEIQRTEQGDSAMYLCASSLSGTPLEGYTFGSGTRLTVV.

The V and J genes are TRBV7-9 and TRBJ1-1, with a weak D call TRBD1 (5 bases). Per the germline V gene, CDR1 is SEHNR and CDR2 is FQNEAQ (reference sequence). The germline V and J ends were trimmed by 7 bases and 10 bases, with 16 bases remaining between them. CDR3 length: 12 residues. The CDR3 protein is CASTTQGRRAFF. CDR3 nucleotides: TGTGCCAGCACCACCCAGGGTAGGCGAGCTTTCTTT.

This clone was detected only once. This chain links TRBV29-1 with TRBJ2-3; no definite D call. Trimming shortened V by 8 bases and J by 2 bases, and 11 bases separated the two germline ends. The length of the CDR3 is 12 residues. Germline V gene lookup returns CDR1 SQVTM and CDR2 ANQGSEA. The CDR3 is CSSGPFTDTQYF. The CDR3 region has the DNA TGCAGCTCTGGGCCCTTCACAGATACGCAGTATTTT.

DNA for the CDR3: TGTGCCAGCAGCTCCGGAAGGGGTTTGCTCGGGTACGAGCAGTACTTC. Its translation: CASSSGRGLLGYEQYF. This chain joins TRBV11-1 and TRBJ2-7; D perhaps matches TRBD1 (5 bases). The germline V gene has CDR1 SGHAT and CDR2 FQDESV (reference sequence). The germline V and J ends were trimmed by 4 bases and 4 bases, with 20 bases remaining between them. This CDR3 has 16 residues.

The V and J genes are TRBV7-8 and TRBJ1-1; 7 bases fit TRBD1. The CDR3 is 16 residues long. V shed 5 bases and J 0 bases; nucleotides not matched to a gene: 9. Germline loops: CDR1 SGHVS, CDR2 FQNEAQ. The CDR3 sequence is CASSPDRVGMNTEAFF. CDR3 coding DNA: TGTGCCAGCAGCCCCGACAGGGTTGGGATGAACACTGAAGCTTTCTTT.